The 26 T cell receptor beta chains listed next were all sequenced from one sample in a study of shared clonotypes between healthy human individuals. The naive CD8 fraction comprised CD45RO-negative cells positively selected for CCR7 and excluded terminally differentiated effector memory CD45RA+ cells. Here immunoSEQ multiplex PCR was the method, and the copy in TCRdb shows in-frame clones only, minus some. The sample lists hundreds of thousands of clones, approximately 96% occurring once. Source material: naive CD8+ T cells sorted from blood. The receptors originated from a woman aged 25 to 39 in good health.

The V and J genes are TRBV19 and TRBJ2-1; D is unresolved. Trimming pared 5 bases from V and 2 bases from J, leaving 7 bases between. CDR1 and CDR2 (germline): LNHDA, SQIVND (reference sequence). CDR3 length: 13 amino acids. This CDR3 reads CASSGYPYNEQFF. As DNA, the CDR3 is TGTGCCAGTAGTGGCTACCCCTACAATGAGCAGTTCTTC.

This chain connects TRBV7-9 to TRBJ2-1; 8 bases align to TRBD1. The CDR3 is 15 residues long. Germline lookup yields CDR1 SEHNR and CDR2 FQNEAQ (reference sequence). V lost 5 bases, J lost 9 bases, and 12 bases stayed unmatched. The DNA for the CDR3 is TGTGCCAGCAGCCATCCGGGACAGGAGAGGTGTGAGCAGTTCTTC. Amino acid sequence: CASSHPGQERCEQFF. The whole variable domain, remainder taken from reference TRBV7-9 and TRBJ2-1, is DTGVSQNPRHKITKRGQNVTFRCDPISEHNRLYWYRQTLGQGPEFLTYFQNEAQLEKSRLLSDRFSAERPKGSFSTLEIQRTEQGDSAMYLCASSHPGQERCEQFFGPGTRLTVL.

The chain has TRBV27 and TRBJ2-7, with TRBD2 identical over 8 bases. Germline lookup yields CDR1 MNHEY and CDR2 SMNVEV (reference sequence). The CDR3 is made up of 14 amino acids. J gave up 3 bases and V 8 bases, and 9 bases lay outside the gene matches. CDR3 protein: CASSTGGARYEQYF. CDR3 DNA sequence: TGTGCCAGCTCTACGGGGGGGGCACGCTACGAGCAGTACTTC.

CDR3 nucleotides: TGTGCCAGCAGTCCTACGCCGATGACAGGAGGCTATGGCTACACCTTC. Protein: CASSPTPMTGGYGYTF. V is TRBV27 and J is TRBJ1-2, with a weak D call TRBD1 (6 bases). The ends were cut back, 5 bases at V and 4 bases at J, with 20 bases in the middle. In germline, CDR1 is MNHEY, CDR2 SMNVEV (reference sequence). The CDR3 spans 16 residues.

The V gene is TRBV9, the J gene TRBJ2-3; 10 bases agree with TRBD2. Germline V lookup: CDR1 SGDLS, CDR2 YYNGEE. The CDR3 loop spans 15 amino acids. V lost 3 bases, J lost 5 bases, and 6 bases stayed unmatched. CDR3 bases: TGTGCCAGCAGCGCGAGCGGGAGGGCCGTAGATACGCAGTATTTT. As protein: CASSASGRAVDTQYF.

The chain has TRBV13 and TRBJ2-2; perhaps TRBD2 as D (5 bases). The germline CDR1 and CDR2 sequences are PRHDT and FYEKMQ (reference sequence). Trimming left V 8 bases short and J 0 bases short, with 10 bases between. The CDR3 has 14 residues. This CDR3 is CASGVASNTGELFF. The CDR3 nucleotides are TGTGCCAGCGGTGTAGCGTCGAACACCGGGGAGCTGTTTTTT.

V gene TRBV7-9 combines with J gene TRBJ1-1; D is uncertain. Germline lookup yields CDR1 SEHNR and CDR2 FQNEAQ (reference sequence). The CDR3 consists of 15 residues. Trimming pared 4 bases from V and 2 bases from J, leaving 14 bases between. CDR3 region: CASSSRVLSNTEAFF. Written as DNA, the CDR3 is TGTGCCAGCAGCTCCCGGGTTCTGAGTAACACTGAAGCTTTCTTT.

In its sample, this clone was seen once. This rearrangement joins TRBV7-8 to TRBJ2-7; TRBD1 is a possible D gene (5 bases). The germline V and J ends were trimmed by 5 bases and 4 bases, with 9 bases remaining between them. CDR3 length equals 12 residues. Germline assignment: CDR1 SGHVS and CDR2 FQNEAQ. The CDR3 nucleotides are TGTGCCAGCAGCGAGACAGTGTACGAGCAGTACTTC. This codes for CASSETVYEQYF.

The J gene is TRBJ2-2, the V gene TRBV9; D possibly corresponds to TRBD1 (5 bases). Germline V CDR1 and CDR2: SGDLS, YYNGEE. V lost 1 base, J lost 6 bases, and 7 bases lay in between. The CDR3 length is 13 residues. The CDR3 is CASSVSGPGELFF. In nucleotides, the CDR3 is TGTGCCAGCAGCGTATCAGGGCCCGGGGAGCTGTTTTTT.

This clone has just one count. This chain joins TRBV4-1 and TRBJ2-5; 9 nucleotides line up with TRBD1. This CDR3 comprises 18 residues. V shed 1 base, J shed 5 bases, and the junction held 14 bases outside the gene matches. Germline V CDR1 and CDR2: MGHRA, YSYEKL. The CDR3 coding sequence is TGCGCCAGCAGCCAAGGGTTGGGACAGGGAATAGATTTGGAGACCCAGTACTTC. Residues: CASSQGLGQGIDLETQYF.

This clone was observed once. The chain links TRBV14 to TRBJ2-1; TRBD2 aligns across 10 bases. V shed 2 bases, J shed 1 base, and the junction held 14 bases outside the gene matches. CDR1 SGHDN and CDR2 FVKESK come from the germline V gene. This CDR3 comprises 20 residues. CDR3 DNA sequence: TGTGCCAGCAGCCAATCCCCCGGGGGAACTAGCGGGACTTCCTACAATGAGCAGTTCTTC. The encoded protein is CASSQSPGGTSGTSYNEQFF.

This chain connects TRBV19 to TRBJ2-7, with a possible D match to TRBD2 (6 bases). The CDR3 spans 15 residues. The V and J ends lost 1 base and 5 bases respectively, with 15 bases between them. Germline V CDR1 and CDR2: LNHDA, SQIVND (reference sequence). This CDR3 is CASSIVPGAPNEQYF. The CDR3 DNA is TGTGCCAGTAGTATAGTCCCGGGAGCACCCAACGAGCAGTACTTC.

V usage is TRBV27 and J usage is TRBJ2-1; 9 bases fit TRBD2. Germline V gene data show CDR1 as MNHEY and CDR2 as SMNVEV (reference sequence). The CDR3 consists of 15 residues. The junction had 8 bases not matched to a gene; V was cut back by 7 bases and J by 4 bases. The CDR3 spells CASNSGTSRYNEQFF. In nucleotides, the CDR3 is TGTGCCAGCAATTCCGGGACTAGCAGATACAATGAGCAGTTCTTC.

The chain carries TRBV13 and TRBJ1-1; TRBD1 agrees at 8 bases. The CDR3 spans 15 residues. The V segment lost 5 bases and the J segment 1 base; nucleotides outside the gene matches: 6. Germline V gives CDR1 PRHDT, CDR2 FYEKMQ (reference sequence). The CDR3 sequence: CASSPPGTGNTEAFF. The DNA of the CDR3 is TGTGCCAGCAGCCCCCCGGGGACAGGGAACACTGAAGCTTTCTTT. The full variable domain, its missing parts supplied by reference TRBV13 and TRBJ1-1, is AAGVIQSPRHLIKEKRETATLKCYPIPRHDTVYWYQQGPGQDPQFLISFYEKMQSDKGSIPDRFSAQQFSDYHSELNMSSLELGDSALYFCASSPPGTGNTEAFFGQGTRLTVV.

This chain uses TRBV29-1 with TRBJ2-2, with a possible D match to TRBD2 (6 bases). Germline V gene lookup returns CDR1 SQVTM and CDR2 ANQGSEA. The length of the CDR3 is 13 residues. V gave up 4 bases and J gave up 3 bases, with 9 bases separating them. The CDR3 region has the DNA TGCAGCGTTGTAGGGGACTACACCGGGGAGCTGTTTTTT. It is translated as CSVVGDYTGELFF.

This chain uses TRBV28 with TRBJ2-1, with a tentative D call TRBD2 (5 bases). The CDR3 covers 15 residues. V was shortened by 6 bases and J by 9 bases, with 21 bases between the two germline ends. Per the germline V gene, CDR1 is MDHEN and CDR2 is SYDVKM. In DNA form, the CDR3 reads TGTGCCAGCAGACAGAGGGCTAGAGGGCCTATTGAGCAGTTCTTC. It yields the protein CASRQRARGPIEQFF.

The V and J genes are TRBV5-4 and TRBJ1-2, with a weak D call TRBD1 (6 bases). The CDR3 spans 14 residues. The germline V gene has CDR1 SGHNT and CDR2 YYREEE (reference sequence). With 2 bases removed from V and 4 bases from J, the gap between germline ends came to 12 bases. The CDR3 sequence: CASSLPQGSYGYTF. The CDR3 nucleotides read TGTGCCAGCAGCTTACCGCAGGGGTCCTATGGCTACACCTTC.

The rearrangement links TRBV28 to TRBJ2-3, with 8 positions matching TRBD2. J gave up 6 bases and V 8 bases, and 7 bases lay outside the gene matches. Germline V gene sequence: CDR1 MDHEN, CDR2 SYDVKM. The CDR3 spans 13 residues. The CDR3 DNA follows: TGTGCCAGCGGGGCGGGGGGCTCGGATACGCAGTATTTT. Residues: CASGAGGSDTQYF.

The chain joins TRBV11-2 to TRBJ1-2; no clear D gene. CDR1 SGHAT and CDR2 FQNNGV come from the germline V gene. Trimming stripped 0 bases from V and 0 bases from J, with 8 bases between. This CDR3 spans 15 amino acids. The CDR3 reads CASSLDRTANYGYTF. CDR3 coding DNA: TGTGCCAGCAGCTTAGATCGTACTGCTAACTATGGCTACACCTTC.

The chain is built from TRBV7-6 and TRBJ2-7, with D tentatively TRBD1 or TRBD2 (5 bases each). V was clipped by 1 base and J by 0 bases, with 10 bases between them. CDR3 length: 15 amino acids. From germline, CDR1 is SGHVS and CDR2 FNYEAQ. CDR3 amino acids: CASSLGSGHSYEQYF. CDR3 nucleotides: TGTGCCAGCAGCTTAGGGAGCGGACACTCCTACGAGCAGTACTTC.

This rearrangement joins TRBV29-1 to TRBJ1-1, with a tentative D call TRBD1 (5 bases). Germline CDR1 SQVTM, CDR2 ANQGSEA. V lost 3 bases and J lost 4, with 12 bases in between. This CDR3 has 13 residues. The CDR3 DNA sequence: TGCAGCGTTGAGGAGGGGATGGGCACTGAAGCTTTCTTT. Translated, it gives CSVEEGMGTEAFF.

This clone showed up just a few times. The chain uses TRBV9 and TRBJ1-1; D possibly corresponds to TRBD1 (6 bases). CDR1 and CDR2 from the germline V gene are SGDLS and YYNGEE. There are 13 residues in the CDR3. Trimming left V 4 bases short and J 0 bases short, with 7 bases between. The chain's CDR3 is CASSYRVNTEAFF. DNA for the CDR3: TGTGCCAGCAGCTACAGGGTGAACACTGAAGCTTTCTTT.

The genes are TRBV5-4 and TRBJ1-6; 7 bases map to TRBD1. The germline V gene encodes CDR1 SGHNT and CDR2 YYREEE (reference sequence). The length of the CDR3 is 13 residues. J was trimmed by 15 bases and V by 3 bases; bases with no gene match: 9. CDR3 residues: CASSSELTGDLHF. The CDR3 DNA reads TGTGCCAGCAGCTCTGAATTAACAGGGGACCTCCACTTT.

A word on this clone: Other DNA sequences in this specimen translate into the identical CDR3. The CDR3 DNA reads as TGTGCCAGCAGTTCCGGGAGCACCTACGAGCAGTACTTC. Its protein is CASSSGSTYEQYF. The gene calls are TRBV27 and TRBJ2-7; a weak D match, TRBD2 (6 bases). The CDR3 is 13 amino acids. The V gene lost 4 bases and the J gene lost 2 bases, with 9 bases spanning the gap. Looked up from germline, CDR1 is MNHEY and CDR2 is SMNVEV (reference sequence).

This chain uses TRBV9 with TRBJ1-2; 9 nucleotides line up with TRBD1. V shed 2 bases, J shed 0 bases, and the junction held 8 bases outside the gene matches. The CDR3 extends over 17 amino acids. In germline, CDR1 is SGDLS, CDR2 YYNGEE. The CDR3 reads CASSVSSGTGSNYGYTF. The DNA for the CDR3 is TGTGCCAGCAGCGTCTCCTCCGGGACAGGGTCTAACTATGGCTACACCTTC.

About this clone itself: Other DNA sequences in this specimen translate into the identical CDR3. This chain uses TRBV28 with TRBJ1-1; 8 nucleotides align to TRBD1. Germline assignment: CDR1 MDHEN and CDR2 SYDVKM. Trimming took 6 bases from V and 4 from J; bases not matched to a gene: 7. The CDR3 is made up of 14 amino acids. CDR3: CASSLTGTGTEAFF. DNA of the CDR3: TGTGCCAGCAGCCTAACGGGGACAGGCACTGAAGCTTTCTTT.